This T cell receptor (beta chain) was documented in a study of T cells after yellow fever vaccination. General study results and limits: Compared with primary, the secondary response was weaker and peaked at day 5, not 15. Repertoires obtained by FACS sorting could include abundant clonotypes that entered as contaminants from the bulk population.

This CDR3 has 15 amino acids. V was pared by 6 bases and J by 1 base, with 15 bases between. Looked up from germline, CDR1 is MDHEN and CDR2 is SYDVKM. A single record per CDR3 protein comes from TCRdb applying MiXCR to the 5' RACE reads. Of about 45,000 distinct CDR3 sequences in the sample, 6% to 7% were seen once. This clonotype appeared many times. V gene TRBV28 combines with J gene TRBJ1-1, with D perhaps TRBD1 (5 bases). The TCR was taken from a man aged 25 to 40 who received the YFV17D yellow fever vaccine. The material sequenced was CD8+ T cells not binding an NS4B(214-222) dextramer, sorted from PBMCs, taken 45 days after the yellow fever booster vaccination. As DNA, the CDR3 is TGTGCCAGCAGCCCTGGGGCCTGGGGGAACACTGAAGCTTTCTTT. Amino acids: CASSPGAWGNTEAFF.